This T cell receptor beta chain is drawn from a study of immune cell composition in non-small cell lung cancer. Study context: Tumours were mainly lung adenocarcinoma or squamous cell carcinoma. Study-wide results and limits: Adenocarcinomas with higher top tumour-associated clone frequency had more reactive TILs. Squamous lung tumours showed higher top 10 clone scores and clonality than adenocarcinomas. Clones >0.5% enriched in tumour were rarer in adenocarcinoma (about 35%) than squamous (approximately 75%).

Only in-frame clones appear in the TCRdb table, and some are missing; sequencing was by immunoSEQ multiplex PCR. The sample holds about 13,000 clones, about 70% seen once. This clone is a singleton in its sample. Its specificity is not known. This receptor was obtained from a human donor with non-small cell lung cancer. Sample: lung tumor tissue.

The CDR3 DNA follows: TGCGCCAGCAGCTCCGGACAGGGGGCCTGGGATACGCAGCATTTT. Amino acids: CASSSGQGAWDTQHF. This chain uses TRBV5-1 with TRBJ2-3, with 11 positions matching TRBD1. The J call may not be correct, given that the DNA end is closer to TRBJ1-5. The CDR3 runs to 15 residues. The germline V gene encodes CDR1 SGHRS and CDR2 YFSETQ.